These T cell receptor beta chains were read from a single sample in a study of siplizumab effects on memory and regulatory T cells. The protocol was immunoSEQ multiplex PCR, while the TCRdb copy is restricted to in-frame clones and leaves out a portion. The profile shows 50,000 or so clones, 95% to 98% of them singletons. The source material was naive CD4+ T cells sorted from blood. These TCRs come from a human donor in good health. CDR3s include the opening cysteine and the closing phenylalanine or tryptophan. The D gene is left open where the match is weak. Some rows have no size entry. The others give once, few or many, or a class for an expanded clone.

clone_size,j_call,d_call,v_call,cdr3_aa,cdr3_nt
NA,TRBJ1-2,NA,TRBV5-6,CASSLGGRDNYGYTF,TGTGCCAGCAGCTTGGGGGGACGCGATAACTATGGCTACACCTTC
NA,TRBJ2-2,NA,TRBV6-4,CASSAQGTNTGELFF,TGTGCCAGCAGTGCTCAGGGGACGAACACCGGGGAGCTGTTTTTT
once,TRBJ2-1,NA,TRBV6-5,CASNTGSSYNEQFF,TGTGCCAGCAATACAGGGAGCTCCTACAATGAGCAGTTCTTC
NA,TRBJ2-5,NA,TRBV15,CATSRVRGLKETQYF,TGTGCCACCAGCAGAGTGCGGGGGCTAAAAGAGACCCAGTACTTC
NA,TRBJ2-5,NA,TRBV6-5,CASSHPNGQTQYF,TGTGCCAGCAGTCACCCCAACGGGCAGACCCAGTACTTC
NA,TRBJ2-1,NA,TRBV6-5,CASSYRGRNEQFF,TGTGCCAGCAGTTATCGGGGGCGGAATGAGCAGTTCTTC
NA,TRBJ1-2,NA,TRBV6-5,CASSRDASDHGYTF,TGTGCCAGCAGCCGGGACGCGTCGGACCATGGCTACACCTTC
NA,TRBJ2-5,NA,TRBV21-1,CASSKVEDRGREETQYF,TGTGCCAGCAGCAAAGTAGAGGACAGGGGTAGGGAAGAGACCCAGTACTTC
NA,TRBJ2-2,NA,TRBV18,CASSSRGELFF,TGTGCCAGCTCATCGAGGGGGGAGCTGTTTTTT
NA,TRBJ2-7,TRBD1,TRBV10-3,CAISSFTGVEQYF,TGTGCCATCAGTTCTTTTACAGGGGTTGAGCAGTACTTC
NA,TRBJ2-1,TRBD2,TRBV7-9,CASSLALAGSSYNEQFF,TGTGCCAGCAGCTTAGCCCTAGCGGGGAGCTCCTACAATGAGCAGTTCTTC
NA,TRBJ2-7,TRBD2,TRBV6-6,CASSYSTSGRGDEQYF,TGTGCCAGCAGTTACTCGACTAGCGGGAGAGGTGACGAGCAGTACTTC
NA,TRBJ1-3,NA,TRBV5-1,CASSLEGFSGNTIYF,TGCGCCAGCAGCTTGGAAGGTTTCTCTGGAAACACCATATATTTT
NA,TRBJ1-3,NA,TRBV9,CASSVVGRTSGNTIYF,TGTGCCAGCAGCGTAGTTGGACGGACCTCTGGAAACACCATATATTTT
once,TRBJ2-3,NA,TRBV7-3,CASSLQDTDTQYF,TGTGCCAGCAGCTTACAGGACACAGATACGCAGTATTTT
NA,TRBJ2-7,NA,TRBV20-1,CSTQGTYEQYF,TGCAGCACACAGGGTACCTACGAGCAGTACTTC
NA,TRBJ2-7,NA,TRBV11-2,CASSQRLVGKGDEQYF,TGTGCCAGCAGCCAGCGACTAGTCGGGAAAGGGGACGAGCAGTACTTC
NA,TRBJ2-7,NA,TRBV6-5,CASSYSGVFDYEQYF,TGTGCCAGCAGTTACTCGGGGGTCTTCGACTACGAGCAGTACTTC
NA,TRBJ2-7,TRBD2,TRBV30,CAWSYTRTSGRASGEQYF,TGTGCCTGGAGTTATACCCGGACTAGCGGGAGGGCCTCTGGAGAGCAGTACTTC
NA,TRBJ1-1,NA,TRBV29-1,CSVWRGTEAFF,TGCAGCGTTTGGCGAGGGACTGAAGCTTTCTTT
NA,TRBJ1-2,NA,TRBV19,CASTSGHGYTF,TGTGCCAGTACCTCGGGACATGGCTACACCTTC
NA,TRBJ1-1,TRBD1,TRBV19,CASSIGGRGTEAFF,TGTGCCAGTAGTATAGGTGGCAGGGGGACTGAAGCTTTCTTT
NA,TRBJ2-7,NA,TRBV5-1,CASSLHYEQYF,TGCGCCAGCAGCTTACACTACGAGCAGTACTTC
NA,TRBJ2-1,NA,TRBV7-2,CASSLAWLNEQFF,TGTGCCAGCAGCTTAGCCTGGCTTAATGAGCAGTTCTTC
NA,TRBJ2-2,NA,TRBV7-9,CASSLTPLPGELFF,TGTGCCAGCAGCTTGACCCCCCTCCCCGGGGAGCTGTTTTTT
NA,TRBJ1-3,NA,TRBV5-5,CASSFQVSGNTIYF,TGTGCCAGCAGCTTTCAGGTCTCTGGAAACACCATATATTTT
NA,TRBJ1-2,NA,TRBV5-4,CASSLAFYSKNYGYTF,TGTGCCAGCAGCTTGGCCTTTTACAGTAAGAACTATGGCTACACCTTC
NA,TRBJ1-5,TRBD1,TRBV30,CAWQEGADYQPQHF,TGTGCCTGGCAGGAGGGGGCGGATTACCAGCCCCAGCATTTT
NA,TRBJ2-7,NA,TRBV4-3,CASSNGRSGYEQYF,TGCGCCAGCAGCAACGGACGGAGTGGCTACGAGCAGTACTTC
NA,TRBJ1-5,NA,TRBV18,CASSPWGDNQPQHF,TGTGCCAGCTCACCCTGGGGGGATAATCAGCCCCAGCATTTT
NA,TRBJ1-2,NA,TRBV7-3,CASSLTGENYGYTF,TGTGCCAGCAGCTTAACGGGCGAAAACTATGGCTACACCTTC
NA,TRBJ2-2,NA,TRBV6-5,CASSYSRGTGELFF,TGTGCCAGCAGTTACTCCAGAGGGACCGGGGAGCTGTTTTTT
NA,TRBJ2-3,TRBD1,TRBV9,CASSSGQGLTDTQYF,TGTGCCAGCAGCTCAGGACAGGGTCTCACAGATACGCAGTATTTT